The rows below give T cell receptor beta chains drawn from one sample of a study of blood T cell repertoires in COVID-19. Sequenced by immunoSEQ multiplex PCR; TCRdb stores in-frame clones only, minus some. The profile shows about 240,000 clones, around 86% of them singletons. The sequenced sample was PBMCs or T cells enriched from blood (not recorded which). All receptors derive from a woman between 40 and 55 years old with acute COVID-19. The CDR3 runs from the conserved cysteine through the conserved F or W. D genes are given only for firm matches. Size tells how often a clone was seen (once, few, many) or the class of an expanded clone, and some rows leave it out.

j_gene | d_gene | abundance | v_gene | CDR3nt | CDR3aa
TRBJ2-7 | TRBD2 | once | TRBV4-1 | TGCGCCAGCAGCTTCCGTGGGCGGGAGGGATCCTACGAGCAGTACTTC | CASSFRGREGSYEQYF
TRBJ2-5 | - | - | TRBV24-1 | TGTGCCACCAGTGATTCGAGCGGTGGCGGGACCCAGTACTTC | CATSDSSGGGTQYF
TRBJ2-2 | - | - | TRBV5-6 | TGTGCCAGCAGCTTGTTAAGCCAGGTCCCCCGGGAGCTGTTTTTT | CASSLLSQVPRELFF
TRBJ1-1 | - | - | TRBV27 | TGTGCCAGCAGTTTAACCCCGGGGGGGGAAGCTTTCTTT | CASSLTPGGEAFF
TRBJ1-1 | TRBD1 | once | TRBV11-3 | TGTGCCAGCAGCTTCCAGGGGGACACTGAAGCTTTCTTT | CASSFQGDTEAFF
TRBJ2-7 | - | - | TRBV30 | TGTGCCTGTAACCAGCCCGGCGGGGGCGGCTCCTACGAGCAGTACTTC | CACNQPGGGGSYEQYF
TRBJ2-2 | TRBD1 | few | TRBV10-1 | TGCGCCAGCAGTGCCGGGACAGTCACCGGGGAGCTGTTTTTT | CASSAGTVTGELFF
TRBJ2-3 | - | - | TRBV19 | TGTGCCAGTAGTATGCCAGGGGTCACAGATACGCAGTATTTT | CASSMPGVTDTQYF
TRBJ2-1 | TRBD2 | - | TRBV5-1 | TGCGCCAGCACCAAGACTAGCATTCCAGGCAATGAGCAGTTCTTC | CASTKTSIPGNEQFF
TRBJ2-7 | TRBD1 | - | TRBV14 | TGTGCCAGCAGCCATGCCCCCGGGACAGGAAGACCTTACTTC | CASSHAPGTGRPYF
TRBJ2-1 | TRBD1 | - | TRBV2 | TGTGCCAGCAGTGATGGGACAGGGCGGGATGAGCAGTTCTTC | CASSDGTGRDEQFF
TRBJ1-2 | TRBD1 | - | TRBV28 | TGTGCCAGCAGTAGTCCCGGGACAGGGTCGGCCTATGGCTACACCTTC | CASSSPGTGSAYGYTF